The rows below give T cell receptor beta chains drawn from one sample of a study of blood T cell repertoires in COVID-19. Using immunoSEQ multiplex PCR, the repertoire was profiled, and TCRdb retains in-frame clones only, with some absent. The data show a few hundred thousand clones, with 80% to 90% seen just once and 3% to 3.5% held by the top ten. Sequenced material: PBMCs or T cells enriched from blood (not recorded which). The receptors were sampled from a woman in her fifties or sixties in a cohort exposed to, infected with or recovered from COVID-19 (not recorded which). CDR3s include the opening cysteine and the closing phenylalanine or tryptophan. The order of the fields is D gene, clone size, V gene, J gene, CDR3 DNA, CDR3 protein. The D gene is left open where the match is weak. Size is omitted from some rows. Given values are once, few, many or a class for expanded clones.

TRBD1	-	TRBV6-5	TRBJ1-1	TGTGCCAGCAGTACCCGGACAGGGGACACTGAAGCTTTCTTT	CASSTRTGDTEAFF
-	-	TRBV28	TRBJ1-1	TGTGCCAGCAGGCCGCCGGCGGGTGGGGTGAACACTGAAGCTTTCTTT	CASRPPAGGVNTEAFF
-	-	TRBV21-1	TRBJ2-3	TGTGCCAGCAGCAAAAAAACAGTGTACACAGATACGCAGTATTTT	CASSKKTVYTDTQYF
-	-	TRBV7-9	TRBJ2-3	TGTGCCAGCAGCTTAGACCTAGCAGGCACGCAGTATTTT	CASSLDLAGTQYF
TRBD1	-	TRBV4-3	TRBJ1-2	TGCGCCAGCAGCCAAGATGGGCACGACAGGGCAAGTGGCTACACCTTC	CASSQDGHDRASGYTF
-	-	TRBV12-3/TRBV12-4	TRBJ2-7	TGTGCCAGCAGTTCGGGTCTGGGGCACCAGTACTTC	CASSSGLGHQYF
TRBD2	-	TRBV4-3	TRBJ2-3	TGCGCCAGCAGTCCTGGGCGGGGACTAGCGGGGGAAACAGATACGCAGTATTTT	CASSPGRGLAGETDTQYF
-	-	TRBV7-9	TRBJ2-3	TGTGCCAGCAGCACAGGCCGGGATACGCAGTATTTT	CASSTGRDTQYF
TRBD1	-	TRBV5-8	TRBJ1-2	TGTGCCAGCAGCAGCCCATTTACAAGGGGGCCTTACTATGGCTACACCTTC	CASSSPFTRGPYYGYTF
TRBD1	-	TRBV5-4	TRBJ2-7	TGTGCCAGCAGCAGATCCCCCGCGACAGGGCCCTACGAGCAGTACTTC	CASSRSPATGPYEQYF
TRBD2	once	TRBV19	TRBJ2-7	TGTGCCAGTAGTTTCGGGGGGGAGACCTACGAGCAGTACTTC	CASSFGGETYEQYF
TRBD1	-	TRBV4-3	TRBJ1-2	TGCGCCAGCAGCCAAGAGTGGGGACAGTCTTGGGGCTACACCTTC	CASSQEWGQSWGYTF
TRBD1	-	TRBV6-2/TRBV6-3	TRBJ1-1	TGTGCCAGCAGTTACTCTTGGGCCTGGACAGGGGCGGAGAACACTGAAGCTTTCTTT	CASSYSWAWTGAENTEAFF
-	once	TRBV4-3	TRBJ1-2	TGCGCCAGCAGCCAAGAGGGGGCACAGGGAAACTTTGGCTACACCTTC	CASSQEGAQGNFGYTF
TRBD1	-	TRBV18	TRBJ1-1	TGTGCCAGCTCATCGGACAGGGGGCTAATGAACACTGAAGCTTTCTTT	CASSSDRGLMNTEAFF
-	few	TRBV10-1	TRBJ1-5	TGCGCCAGCAGGTTAGATGACAGATTCAATCAGCCCCAGCATTTT	CASRLDDRFNQPQHF
TRBD1	-	TRBV19	TRBJ1-4	TGTGCCAGTAGTAGGACAGGATATAATGAAAAACTGTTTTTT	CASSRTGYNEKLFF
TRBD1	-	TRBV7-2	TRBJ1-1	TGTGCCAGCAGCCCCGGACAGGGCGGCACTGAAGCTTTCTTT	CASSPGQGGTEAFF
-	-	TRBV25-1	TRBJ1-4	TGTGCCAGCAAGAGCCGTGAAAAACTGTTTTTT	CASKSREKLFF
-	-	TRBV6-5	TRBJ1-6	TGTGCCAGCAGTTCCCAGGGGCTGTCACCCCTCCACTTT	CASSSQGLSPLHF
TRBD1	few	TRBV4-3	TRBJ1-6	TGCGCCAGCAGTGCAAGCTCCGGGACAGGGGGCAGGCCCCTCCACTTT	CASSASSGTGGRPLHF
-	-	TRBV5-1	TRBJ2-1	TGCGCCAGCAGCTGGATCTCCCGGGGTGAGCAGTTCTTC	CASSWISRGEQFF
-	-	TRBV12-3/TRBV12-4	TRBJ1-1	TGTGCCAGCAGTTTAAATGGGGGGACTGAAGCTTTCTTT	CASSLNGGTEAFF
-	once	TRBV12-3/TRBV12-4	TRBJ1-2	TGTGCCAGCAGTCTGAGAGGGTACTATGGCTACACCTTC	CASSLRGYYGYTF
TRBD1	once	TRBV4-3	TRBJ1-6	TGCGCCAGCAGCCAGCGGACAGGCGATTCACCCCTCCACTTT	CASSQRTGDSPLHF
-	-	TRBV30	TRBJ1-3	TGTGCCTGGAGTGTTAATTATGGAAACACCATATATTTT	CAWSVNYGNTIYF
-	once	TRBV6-2/TRBV6-3	TRBJ1-1	TGTGCCAGCAGCCCGGGTCGGGGGAACACTGAAGCTTTCTTT	CASSPGRGNTEAFF
-	once	TRBV7-9	TRBJ2-2	TGTGCCACCCGGAACTTACAGGGAGGGGTTTCCACCGGGGAGCTGTTTTTT	CATRNLQGGVSTGELFF
-	-	TRBV9	TRBJ1-1	TGTGCCAGCAGCCCAGAGGGGAACACTGAAGCTTTCTTT	CASSPEGNTEAFF
TRBD2	-	TRBV10-3	TRBJ2-1	TGTGCCATCAGTGTAGCGGGCAATGAGCAGTTCTTC	CAISVAGNEQFF
-	-	TRBV21-1	TRBJ2-2	TGTGCCAGCAGCACCCATCGGGACAGGGGCTTTGCCGGGGAGCTGTTTTTT	CASSTHRDRGFAGELFF
TRBD1	-	TRBV5-1	TRBJ1-4	TGCGCCAGCAGCTCGGGTCATGGGACAGGGGGTGAAAAACTGTTTTTT	CASSSGHGTGGEKLFF
-	-	TRBV3-1/TRBV3-2	TRBJ1-2	TGTGCCAGCAGCCATCCCAAGGGGGGGATTAACTATGGCTACACCTTC	CASSHPKGGINYGYTF
-	once	TRBV11-2	TRBJ2-1	TGTGCCAGCAGCCCGCGATCTGAGCAGTTCTTC	CASSPRSEQFF
-	-	TRBV2	TRBJ1-1	TGTGCCAGCAGACTCCTCACTGAAGCTTTCTTT	CASRLLTEAFF
TRBD2	-	TRBV3-1/TRBV3-2	TRBJ2-3	TGTGCCAGCAGCCGAGTATTGGGACGGGGTAGCGGGGACTCAGATACGCAGTATTTT	CASSRVLGRGSGDSDTQYF
-	once	TRBV9	TRBJ2-3	TGTGCCAGCAGCGTAGGGCCCGCAGATACGCAGTATTTT	CASSVGPADTQYF
-	-	TRBV30	TRBJ1-2	TGTGCCCGTACAGGATCTCCATACTATGGCTACACCTTC	CARTGSPYYGYTF
TRBD1	-	TRBV5-5	TRBJ1-5	TGTGCCAGCAGCTTGGAATGGAGTACAGGGGGCCCCTTGGGGACCCAGCATTTT	CASSLEWSTGGPLGTQHF
-	-	TRBV10-3	TRBJ1-2	TGTGCCATCAGTGAGGGGGTCAGGGTTGCGCAAGGCTACACCTTC	CAISEGVRVAQGYTF
TRBD1	-	TRBV11-2	TRBJ1-2	TGTGCCAGCAGCGCAAACCCGACAGGGATCTATGGCTACACCTTC	CASSANPTGIYGYTF
TRBD2	-	TRBV7-7	TRBJ2-5	TGTGCTAGCAGCCCGGGACTAGCGGGGGACCCGGTGACCCAGTACTTC	CASSPGLAGDPVTQYF
TRBD2	-	TRBV5-4	TRBJ2-7	TGTGCCAGCAGGCTAGCGGGGGGATCCTACGAGCAGTACTTC	CASRLAGGSYEQYF
-	once	TRBV5-1	TRBJ1-6	TGCGCCAGCAGCCCGGAGGCAGTTAATTCACCCCTCCACTTT	CASSPEAVNSPLHF
TRBD2	-	TRBV18	TRBJ2-5	TGTGCCAGCTCACCTCGCGGGGGGTCGTGGGAGACCCAGTACTTC	CASSPRGGSWETQYF
-	-	TRBV28	TRBJ1-6	TGTGCCAGCAGTTTGGCTAATTCACCCCTCCACTTT	CASSLANSPLHF
-	once	TRBV29-1	TRBJ1-1	TGCAGCGCCGCGGGGGGGATGAACACTGAAGCTTTCTTT	CSAAGGMNTEAFF
TRBD2	-	TRBV11-2	TRBJ2-5	TGTGCCAGCAGCTTAGTGAGCGGGGGGGCGGCAGAGACCCAGTACTTC	CASSLVSGGAAETQYF
-	-	TRBV30	TRBJ1-1	TGTGCCTGGAGTGAGGCGGTGAACACTGAAGCTTTCTTT	CAWSEAVNTEAFF
-	-	TRBV7-9	TRBJ1-5	TGTGCCAGCAGCTTCGGTTGGGAGAGCAATCAGCCCCAGCATTTT	CASSFGWESNQPQHF
TRBD1	-	TRBV4-1	TRBJ1-1	TGCGCCAGCAGCCAAGACGACAGGGGGCTAGGGAACACTGAAGCTTTCTTT	CASSQDDRGLGNTEAFF
TRBD2	-	TRBV27	TRBJ2-5	TGTGCCAGCAGCTTAAAGCGGGGCTCTGAAGAGACCCAGTACTTC	CASSLKRGSEETQYF
-	-	TRBV4-3	TRBJ2-5	TGCGCCAGCAGCCACGGACATCAAGAGACCCAGTACTTC	CASSHGHQETQYF
-	-	TRBV14	TRBJ2-6	TGTGCCAGCAGTCAGGTCTCTGGGGCCAACGTCCTGACTTTC	CASSQVSGANVLTF
TRBD1	-	TRBV5-1	TRBJ1-5	TGCGCCAGCAGACCTACAGGGGGTAGCAATCAGCCCCAGCATTTT	CASRPTGGSNQPQHF
-	-	TRBV5-1	TRBJ1-6	TGCGCCAGCAGCTTGGCCGGTGGTACTAATTCACCCCTCCACTTT	CASSLAGGTNSPLHF
TRBD1	-	TRBV7-2	TRBJ1-2	TGTGCCAGCAGCTTAGCGATGCGGACAGGGAGTAAGGGCTACACCTTC	CASSLAMRTGSKGYTF
-	once	TRBV12-2	TRBJ2-5	TGTGCAAGTCGCACAACTCGCAGGGATTGGGAGACCCAGTACTTC	CASRTTRRDWETQYF
-	-	TRBV10-3	TRBJ1-6	TGTGCCATCAGTGGGGGAACAGGGTCGGGTAATTCACCCCTCCACTTT	CAISGGTGSGNSPLHF
-	-	TRBV6-5	TRBJ1-2	TGTGCCAGCAGTCCTCAGGGATCCTATGGCTACACCTTC	CASSPQGSYGYTF